This passage covers 25 T cell receptor beta chains from one sample sequenced in a study of blood T cell repertoires in COVID-19. The assay was immunoSEQ multiplex PCR, and TCRdb's table has in-frame clones only and misses some. The sample contains about 160,000 clones, over 80% of which appear only once. The sample was peripheral blood. The receptors shown here come from a woman aged 55-69 years with acute or convalescent COVID-19.

J is TRBJ2-1 and V is TRBV6-2 or TRBV6-3; 7 bases are a match to TRBD2. The V segment lost 0 bases and the J segment 4 bases; nucleotides outside the gene matches: 9. The CDR3 is 17 amino acids. CDR1 and CDR2 (germline): MNHEY, SVGEGT. The CDR3 DNA reads TGTGCCAGCAGTTACTCGAGCGGCCTAGCGGATTACAATGAGCAGTTCTTC. The encoded protein is CASSYSSGLADYNEQFF.

This chain joins TRBV6-5 and TRBJ1-5; D remains unclear. Between the trimmed V and J ends, which lost 3 bases and 7 bases, there was a span of 13 bases. Germline V gene sequence: CDR1 MNHEY, CDR2 SVGAGI. The CDR3 runs to 14 residues. CDR3 nucleotides: TGTGCCAGCAGTTATAGCGGCCCCACGCAGCCCCAGCATTTT. It yields the protein CASSYSGPTQPQHF.

The gene calls are TRBV6-5 and TRBJ2-7; TRBD1 might be the D (5 bases). Trimming stripped 7 bases from V and 1 base from J, with 11 bases between. The CDR3 extends over 13 amino acids. The V gene's germline CDR1 is MNHEY and CDR2 SVGAGI. CDR3 sequence: CASTGAGSYEQYF. CDR3 in DNA: TGTGCCAGCACTGGGGCAGGTTCCTACGAGCAGTACTTC.

This chain connects TRBV29-1 to TRBJ2-7, with 8 bases aligning to TRBD2. J was trimmed by 5 bases and V by 4 bases; bases with no gene match: 4. The germline gives CDR1 SQVTM, CDR2 ANQGSEA. CDR3 length: 12 amino acids. DNA for the CDR3: TGCAGCGTTGTCCTAGCGGGCCACGAGCAGTACTTC. This translates into CSVVLAGHEQYF.

This chain uses TRBV7-2 with TRBJ1-5, with D uncertain. The V gene lost 2 bases and the J gene lost 11 bases, with 13 bases spanning the gap. Germline V gene sequence: CDR1 SGHTA, CDR2 FQGNSA. The CDR3 runs to 13 residues. The CDR3 is CASSLPPVVAQHF. The CDR3 DNA sequence: TGTGCCAGCAGCTTACCCCCGGTGGTGGCCCAGCATTTT.

The table lists this clone with a count of one. This rearrangement joins TRBV7-2 to TRBJ2-7; the match to TRBD1 covers 7 bases. CDR1 is SGHTA, CDR2 FQGNSA, per germline. The V segment lost 1 base and the J segment 2 bases; nucleotides outside the gene matches: 2. The CDR3 has 14 residues. CDR3 nucleotide sequence: TGTGCCAGCAGCTTAGACAGGGGTCCCTACGAGCAGTACTTC. It is translated as CASSLDRGPYEQYF.

This sequence joins TRBV19 and TRBJ2-7; the D is unclear. CDR3 length: 13 residues. V was pared by 3 bases and J by 2 bases, with 8 bases between. CDR1 and CDR2 from the germline V gene are LNHDA and SQIVND (reference sequence). The CDR3 bases are TGTGCCAGTAGTATTGAGGTCGCCTACGAGCAGTACTTC. Its protein product is CASSIEVAYEQYF. Supplemented by reference TRBV19 and TRBJ2-7, the full variable domain reads DGGITQSPKYLFRKEGQNVTLSCEQNLNHDAMYWYRQDPGQGLRLIYYSQIVNDFQKGDIAEGYSVSREKKESFPLTVTSAQKNPTAFYLCASSIEVAYEQYFGPGTRLTVT.

The gene calls are TRBV5-4 and TRBJ1-2, with D tentatively TRBD1 (5 bases). CDR3 length: 13 amino acids. Germline V CDR1 and CDR2: SGHNT, YYREEE (reference sequence). The V and J ends lost 2 bases and 7 bases respectively, with 12 bases between them. CDR3 bases: TGTGCCAGCAGCTTAGGCAGGGAGGGTGGCTACACCTTC. Its protein product is CASSLGREGGYTF.

CDR3 amino acids: CASSRTSYTQYF. DNA of the CDR3: TGTGCCAGCAGCCGAACTAGCTATACGCAGTATTTT. The chain uses TRBV7-8 and TRBJ2-3, with D perhaps TRBD2 (6 bases). CDR1 and CDR2 from the germline V gene are SGHVS and FQNEAQ. CDR3 size: 12 residues. V shed 5 bases and J shed 7 bases, with 10 bases lying between them.

This chain uses TRBV10-2 with TRBJ1-2; 9 nucleotides match TRBD1. V shed 2 bases and J 4 bases; nucleotides not matched to a gene: 5. Germline loops: CDR1 WSHSY, CDR2 SAAADI. The CDR3 spans 15 residues. CDR3 residues: CASSEIGTGFYGYTF. CDR3 in DNA: TGCGCCAGCAGTGAGATTGGGACAGGGTTCTATGGCTACACCTTC.

The rearrangement joins TRBV30 to TRBJ1-3; D possibly corresponds to TRBD1 (5 bases). Germline CDR1 and CDR2: GTSNPN and SVGIG (reference sequence). The CDR3 is made up of 14 amino acids. Between the trimmed V and J ends, which lost 3 bases and 2 bases, there was a span of 11 bases. The CDR3 sequence: CAWSGRETGNTIYF. Here the CDR3 DNA reads TGTGCCTGGAGCGGCAGGGAAACTGGAAACACCATATATTTT.

The V and J genes are TRBV15 and TRBJ2-1; a possible D gene is TRBD2 (7 bases). Germline values: CDR1 LNHNV, CDR2 YYDKDF (reference sequence). V was shortened by 5 bases and J by 5 bases, with 19 bases between the two germline ends. CDR3 length equals 16 residues. This CDR3 is CATSHGGQRLNNEQFF. CDR3 nucleotides: TGTGCCACCAGCCACGGGGGGCAGCGGCTTAACAATGAGCAGTTCTTC.

This chain links TRBV5-1 with TRBJ2-1; D not certain. The V end lost 3 bases, the J end lost 6 bases, and 13 bases lay between the germline ends. Germline loops: CDR1 SGHRS, CDR2 YFSETQ. The CDR3 extends over 14 amino acids. The CDR3 loop reads CASSSGFESNEQFF. As DNA, the CDR3 is TGCGCCAGCAGCTCCGGGTTTGAGTCCAATGAGCAGTTCTTC. The variable domain in full, completed from reference TRBV5-1 and TRBJ2-1, reads KAGVTQTPRYLIKTRGQQVTLSCSPISGHRSVSWYQQTPGQGLQFLFEYFSETQRNKGNFPGRFSGRQFSNSRSEMNVSTLELGDSALYLCASSSGFESNEQFFGPGTRLTVL.

This chain links TRBV24-1 with TRBJ2-3; D is possibly TRBD2 (6 bases). The V gene's germline CDR1 is KGHDR and CDR2 SFDVKD. The germline V and J ends were trimmed by 9 bases and 6 bases, with 18 bases remaining between them. There are 14 residues in the CDR3. The CDR3 loop reads CATATGGVPDTQYF. The CDR3 DNA sequence: TGTGCCACCGCAACTGGCGGGGTCCCGGATACGCAGTATTTT.

The J gene is TRBJ1-6, the V gene TRBV3-1 (or the pseudogene TRBV3-2), with 10 nucleotides matching TRBD1. V lost 3 bases, J lost 9 bases, and 8 bases stayed unmatched. The CDR3 is 16 amino acids. From germline, CDR1 is LGHDT and CDR2 YNNKEL (reference sequence). CDR3 amino acids: CASSQGDRGRSSPLHF. The CDR3 DNA sequence: TGTGCCAGCAGCCAGGGGGACAGGGGTAGGAGTTCACCCCTCCACTTT.

V and J are TRBV11-2 and TRBJ1-1, with 7 bases fitting TRBD1. The CDR3 length is 16 residues. The germline V gene encodes CDR1 SGHAT and CDR2 FQNNGV. Trimming took 5 bases from V and 1 from J; bases not matched to a gene: 10. In DNA form, the CDR3 reads TGTGCCAGCAGCCCCGGGACAGTAGGGAAGAACACTGAAGCTTTCTTT. It codes for CASSPGTVGKNTEAFF.

The CDR3 is CASSFPRGPYNSPLHF. CDR3 nucleotide sequence: TGTGCCAGCAGTTTTCCCAGGGGGCCGTATAATTCACCCCTCCACTTT. V gene TRBV28 combines with J gene TRBJ1-6, with 8 bases that match TRBD1. Germline V CDR1 and CDR2: MDHEN, SYDVKM. Unmatched junction bases numbered 5, after V lost 3 bases and J lost 4 bases. This CDR3 is 16 amino acids long.

The chain has TRBV28 and TRBJ1-2, with 7 bases that match TRBD1. Trimming took 2 bases from V and 2 from J; bases not matched to a gene: 2. The CDR3 totals 14 residues. CDR1 is MDHEN and CDR2 is SYDVKM in the germline V gene. The CDR3 DNA reads TGTGCCAGCAGTTTAAGACAGGGCAACTATGGCTACACCTTC. This encodes CASSLRQGNYGYTF.

The chain employs TRBV7-8 and TRBJ1-2, with D possibly TRBD1 on 6 matching bases. V lost 2 bases and J lost 4, with 14 bases in between. The CDR3 runs to 15 residues. In germline, CDR1 is SGHVS, CDR2 FQNEAQ. CDR3 coding DNA: TGTGCCAGCAGCTTACCGGGTGGGGGCGGCTATGGCTACACCTTC. Protein: CASSLPGGGGYGYTF.

The chain joins TRBV9 to TRBJ1-4, with D unresolved. The V gene's germline CDR1 is SGDLS and CDR2 YYNGEE. CDR3 size: 13 residues. Trimming took 0 bases from V and 8 from J, leaving 8 bases between them. The CDR3: CASSVGAEEKLFF. The CDR3 DNA sequence: TGTGCCAGCAGCGTAGGAGCTGAAGAAAAACTGTTTTTT. The whole variable domain, remainder taken from reference TRBV9 and TRBJ1-4, is DSGVTQTPKHLITATGQRVTLRCSPRSGDLSVYWYQQSLDQGLQFLIQYYNGEERAKGNILERFSAQQFPDLHSELNLSSLELGDSALYFCASSVGAEEKLFFGSGTQLSVL.

The chain recombines TRBV19 with TRBJ2-7, with 9 bases fitting TRBD2. CDR3 length: 14 amino acids. The V gene's germline CDR1 is LNHDA and CDR2 SQIVND (reference sequence). Unmatched junction bases numbered 4, after V lost 4 bases and J lost 3 bases. CDR3 bases: TGTGCCAGTAGTAGGCGGGAGGGGGACTACGAGCAGTACTTC. Its translation: CASSRREGDYEQYF.

The gene calls are TRBV5-1 and TRBJ2-5; 12 bases match TRBD1. The V segment lost 1 base and the J segment 4 bases; nucleotides outside the gene matches: 8. CDR1 and CDR2 (germline): SGHRS, YFSETQ. CDR3 length: 17 residues. This CDR3 is CASSLPGTGGVGETQYF. In DNA form, the CDR3 reads TGCGCCAGCAGCTTGCCCGGGACAGGGGGCGTTGGAGAGACCCAGTACTTC.

The gene calls are TRBV6-5 and TRBJ1-1, with 7 bases that match TRBD1. The germline CDR1 and CDR2 sequences are MNHEY and SVGAGI. V lost 0 bases, J lost 2 bases, and 6 bases stayed unmatched. The CDR3 contains 16 residues. In DNA form, the CDR3 reads TGTGCCAGCAGTTACTCGAAGGGGGCCGCAAACACTGAAGCTTTCTTT. It codes for CASSYSKGAANTEAFF.

The V call is TRBV5-6, the J call TRBJ1-2, with 9 nucleotides matching TRBD1. Germline values: CDR1 SGHDT, CDR2 YYEEEE. V trimming: 2 bases; J trimming: 7 bases; junction bases outside the gene matches: 6. The CDR3 loop spans 14 amino acids. The CDR3 DNA reads TGTGCCAGCAGCTTAGGACAGGGGCAGGTTGGCTACACCTTC. Protein sequence: CASSLGQGQVGYTF.

The chain couples TRBV5-1 to TRBJ2-2, with D perhaps matching TRBD1 (5 bases). Trimming stripped 4 bases from V and 5 bases from J, with 15 bases between. Germline-derived CDR1 and CDR2 are SGHRS and YFSETQ. The CDR3 length is 15 residues. The CDR3 sequence: CASSGIPQGTGELFF. As DNA, the CDR3 is TGCGCCAGCAGCGGGATTCCCCAGGGAACCGGGGAGCTGTTTTTT.